The rows below give T cell receptor beta chains drawn from one sample of a study of metastatic and nonmetastatic thyroid tumors. MiXCR reprocessed the PCR reads for TCRdb. The sample holds about 33,000 clones, approximately 10% seen once. Sequencing was carried out using blood. The source of these receptors is a female donor with papillary thyroid cancer or a benign thyroid nodule (not recorded which). Some clones in this sample may be carry-over from other donors' samples. Each CDR3 is given with its conserved first and last residue. The D gene is left open where the match is weak. Clone size is not always given. Where it is, it says once, few, many or a class for expanded clones.

j_gene: TRBJ2-3
v_gene: TRBV30
d_gene: NA
abundance: many
CDR3aa: CAWSGADTQYF
CDR3nt: TGTGCCTGGTCGGGGGCAGATACGCAGTATTTT

j_gene: TRBJ2-7
v_gene: TRBV6-1
d_gene: TRBD1
abundance: many
CDR3aa: CASSRDSSSLSSYEQYF
CDR3nt: TGTGCCAGCAGCCGGGACAGTAGCTCGCTAAGCTCCTACGAGCAGTACTTC

j_gene: TRBJ1-6
v_gene: TRBV2
d_gene: NA
abundance: many
CDR3aa: CASSDSYNSPLHF
CDR3nt: TGTGCCAGCAGTGACAGCTATAATTCACCCCTCCACTTT

j_gene: TRBJ2-7
v_gene: TRBV28
d_gene: TRBD1
abundance: many
CDR3aa: CASRGTGGILVYEQYF
CDR3nt: TGTGCCTCCAGAGGGACAGGGGGCATCTTGGTCTACGAGCAGTACTTC

j_gene: TRBJ2-3
v_gene: TRBV20-1
d_gene: NA
abundance: many
CDR3aa: CSARGGGRLLADTQYF
CDR3nt: TGCAGTGCTAGGGGGGGCGGGAGATTACTCGCAGATACGCAGTATTTT

j_gene: TRBJ2-1
v_gene: TRBV5-1
d_gene: NA
abundance: NA
CDR3aa: CASSLRAPLANEQFF
CDR3nt: TGCGCCAGCAGCCTACGAGCTCCGCTCGCCAATGAGCAGTTCTTC

j_gene: TRBJ1-6
v_gene: TRBV6-5
d_gene: NA
abundance: few
CDR3aa: CASSYSAGGSPLHF
CDR3nt: TGTGCCAGCAGTTACTCGGCGGGAGGCTCACCCCTCCACTTT

j_gene: TRBJ1-3
v_gene: TRBV10-3
d_gene: NA
abundance: few
CDR3aa: CAISETPQGPGNTIYF
CDR3nt: TGTGCCATCAGTGAGACGCCCCAGGGACCAGGAAACACCATATATTTT

j_gene: TRBJ2-7
v_gene: TRBV29-1
d_gene: NA
abundance: many
CDR3aa: CSVDRGTDEQYF
CDR3nt: TGCAGCGTTGACCGGGGGACAGACGAGCAGTACTTC

j_gene: TRBJ2-7
v_gene: TRBV2
d_gene: TRBD1
abundance: few
CDR3aa: CASSEGPGQAKEQYF
CDR3nt: TGTGCCAGCAGTGAAGGCCCTGGACAGGCGAAAGAGCAGTACTTC

j_gene: TRBJ2-7
v_gene: TRBV7-7
d_gene: NA
abundance: many
CDR3aa: CASSLVFGPSNEQYF
CDR3nt: TGTGCTAGCAGCTTAGTGTTTGGCCCTTCGAACGAGCAGTACTTC

j_gene: TRBJ2-1
v_gene: TRBV3-1
d_gene: NA
abundance: NA
CDR3aa: CASSQGSSSYNEQLF
CDR3nt: TGTGCCAGCAGCCAAGGCAGCAGCTCCTACAATGAGCAGCTCTTC

j_gene: TRBJ1-1
v_gene: TRBV7-9
d_gene: NA
abundance: many
CDR3aa: CASSPGRAEAFF
CDR3nt: TGTGCCAGCAGCCCGGGTAGGGCTGAAGCTTTCTTT

j_gene: TRBJ2-1
v_gene: TRBV10-1
d_gene: TRBD1
abundance: many
CDR3aa: CASSSGTGFNEQFF
CDR3nt: TGCGCCAGCAGCTCCGGGACAGGGTTCAATGAGCAGTTCTTC

j_gene: TRBJ1-3
v_gene: TRBV4-2
d_gene: NA
abundance: many
CDR3aa: CASSKGAGAGNTIYF
CDR3nt: TGTGCCAGCAGCAAAGGGGCAGGCGCTGGAAACACCATATATTTT

j_gene: TRBJ2-5
v_gene: TRBV28
d_gene: NA
abundance: few
CDR3aa: CASSLQKFEETQYF
CDR3nt: TGTGCCAGCAGTCTTCAGAAGTTTGAAGAGACCCAGTACTTC

j_gene: TRBJ2-1
v_gene: TRBV6-1
d_gene: TRBD2
abundance: NA
CDR3aa: CASSGTSGRFNEQFF
CDR3nt: TGTGCCAGCAGTGGGACTAGCGGGAGATTTAATGAGCAGTTCTTC

j_gene: TRBJ1-3
v_gene: TRBV27
d_gene: NA
abundance: medium-sized
CDR3aa: CASSLRGAGGNTIYF
CDR3nt: TGTGCCAGCAGTTTAAGGGGGGCGGGTGGAAACACCATATATTTT

j_gene: TRBJ2-7
v_gene: TRBV25-1
d_gene: TRBD1
abundance: many
CDR3aa: CASKGQGRYEQYF
CDR3nt: TGTGCCAGCAAGGGACAGGGACGGTACGAGCAGTACTTC

j_gene: TRBJ2-4
v_gene: TRBV4-1
d_gene: NA
abundance: many
CDR3aa: CASSQSGEAKNIQYF
CDR3nt: TGCGCCAGCAGCCAATCTGGGGAAGCCAAAAACATTCAGTACTTC

j_gene: TRBJ1-3
v_gene: TRBV2
d_gene: NA
abundance: many
CDR3aa: CASSGAGAGRNTIYF
CDR3nt: TGTGCCAGCAGCGGAGCGGGGGCAGGACGAAACACCATATATTTT

j_gene: TRBJ2-2
v_gene: TRBV11-1
d_gene: TRBD2
abundance: NA
CDR3aa: CASGAPSGRLPNTGELFF
CDR3nt: TGTGCCAGCGGGGCTCCTAGCGGGAGGCTACCCAACACCGGGGAGCTGTTTTTT

j_gene: TRBJ2-3
v_gene: TRBV20-1
d_gene: NA
abundance: many
CDR3aa: CSARAPAGGRDTQYF
CDR3nt: TGCAGTGCTAGAGCCCCGGCCGGAGGTAGGGATACGCAGTATTTT

j_gene: TRBJ1-2
v_gene: TRBV4-3
d_gene: NA
abundance: many
CDR3aa: CASSQGSRNYGYTF
CDR3nt: TGCGCCAGCAGCCAAGGGTCACGAAACTATGGCTACACCTTC

j_gene: TRBJ2-1
v_gene: TRBV4-3
d_gene: TRBD2
abundance: many
CDR3aa: CASSQDIAGADEQFF
CDR3nt: TGCGCCAGCAGCCAAGATATAGCGGGAGCGGATGAGCAGTTCTTC

j_gene: TRBJ2-2
v_gene: TRBV4-1
d_gene: TRBD2
abundance: many
CDR3aa: CASSQDRLAGASGELFF
CDR3nt: TGCGCCAGCAGCCAAGACCGACTAGCGGGAGCTTCCGGGGAGCTGTTTTTT

j_gene: TRBJ2-6
v_gene: TRBV15
d_gene: NA
abundance: many
CDR3aa: CATSRDLSGANVLTF
CDR3nt: TGTGCCACCAGCAGGGACCTGTCTGGGGCCAACGTCCTGACTTTC

j_gene: TRBJ1-6
v_gene: TRBV7-8
d_gene: TRBD1
abundance: NA
CDR3aa: CASSPDRGSPLHF
CDR3nt: TGTGCCAGCAGCCCGGACAGGGGCTCACCCCTCCACTTT

j_gene: TRBJ2-5
v_gene: TRBV2
d_gene: TRBD2
abundance: many
CDR3aa: CASRPREGKETQYF
CDR3nt: TGTGCCAGCAGGCCCCGGGAGGGCAAAGAGACCCAGTACTTC

j_gene: TRBJ1-3
v_gene: TRBV7-8
d_gene: NA
abundance: many
CDR3aa: CASSLLQGSGNTIYF
CDR3nt: TGTGCCAGCAGCTTACTACAGGGATCTGGAAACACCATATATTTT

j_gene: TRBJ1-2
v_gene: TRBV11-2
d_gene: TRBD1
abundance: few
CDR3aa: CASSPDRGDTF
CDR3nt: TGTGCCAGCAGTCCTGACAGGGGAGACACCTTC

j_gene: TRBJ1-6
v_gene: TRBV5-1
d_gene: TRBD1
abundance: many
CDR3aa: CASSFGQANSPLHF
CDR3nt: TGCGCCAGCAGCTTTGGACAGGCTAATTCACCCCTCCACTTT

j_gene: TRBJ2-7
v_gene: TRBV12-3/TRBV12-4
d_gene: NA
abundance: many
CDR3aa: CASSPVATGASYEQYF
CDR3nt: TGTGCCAGCAGCCCTGTCGCGACAGGAGCGTCCTACGAGCAGTACTTC

j_gene: TRBJ1-1
v_gene: TRBV30
d_gene: NA
abundance: many
CDR3aa: CACPQVGPNTEAFF
CDR3nt: TGTGCCTGCCCCCAGGTCGGACCGAACACTGAAGCTTTCTTT

j_gene: TRBJ1-2
v_gene: TRBV6-2/TRBV6-3
d_gene: NA
abundance: NA
CDR3aa: CASTRDTGRHGYTF
CDR3nt: TGTGCCAGCACGCGGGACACCGGGCGTCATGGCTACACCTTC

j_gene: TRBJ2-2
v_gene: TRBV5-1
d_gene: NA
abundance: many
CDR3aa: CASSLVAARAVSGTGELFF
CDR3nt: TGCGCCAGCAGCTTGGTAGCAGCTCGGGCGGTTTCGGGCACCGGGGAGCTGTTTTTT

j_gene: TRBJ2-7
v_gene: TRBV6-2/TRBV6-3
d_gene: NA
abundance: many
CDR3aa: CASSYSSRERGEQYF
CDR3nt: TGTGCCAGCAGTTACTCCAGCAGGGAACGAGGTGAGCAGTACTTC

j_gene: TRBJ1-4
v_gene: TRBV20-1
d_gene: NA
abundance: many
CDR3aa: CSARDSRKGVAEKLFF
CDR3nt: TGCAGTGCTAGAGATTCCAGGAAGGGGGTGGCTGAAAAACTGTTTTTT

j_gene: TRBJ2-7
v_gene: TRBV20-1
d_gene: NA
abundance: NA
CDR3aa: CSAEDPRGGREQYF
CDR3nt: TGCAGTGCTGAAGACCCCAGGGGTGGAAGGGAGCAGTACTTC

j_gene: TRBJ1-6
v_gene: TRBV18
d_gene: NA
abundance: many
CDR3aa: CASSPVAGRGNSPLHF
CDR3nt: TGTGCCAGCTCACCTGTGGCAGGCCGAGGGAATTCACCCCTCCACTTT

j_gene: TRBJ2-7
v_gene: TRBV5-1
d_gene: TRBD2
abundance: NA
CDR3aa: CASSSGTTSYEQYF
CDR3nt: TGCGCCAGCAGCTCCGGGACTACCTCCTACGAGCAGTACTTC

j_gene: TRBJ1-1
v_gene: TRBV7-2
d_gene: TRBD1
abundance: few
CDR3aa: CASSLAGTVYNTEAFF
CDR3nt: TGTGCCAGCAGCTTAGCGGGGACAGTTTACAACACTGAAGCTTTCTTT

j_gene: TRBJ2-1
v_gene: TRBV10-3
d_gene: NA
abundance: many
CDR3aa: CAISERAGRNNEQFF
CDR3nt: TGTGCCATCAGTGAGAGGGCAGGGAGAAACAATGAGCAGTTCTTC

j_gene: TRBJ2-7
v_gene: TRBV6-1
d_gene: TRBD2
abundance: many
CDR3aa: CASSFRTSGYEQYF
CDR3nt: TGTGCCAGCAGTTTCCGGACTAGCGGATACGAGCAGTACTTC

j_gene: TRBJ2-1
v_gene: TRBV27
d_gene: NA
abundance: NA
CDR3aa: CASSLRTEQFF
CDR3nt: TGTGCCAGCAGTTTGCGGACGGAGCAGTTCTTC

j_gene: TRBJ1-5
v_gene: TRBV20-1
d_gene: TRBD1
abundance: many
CDR3aa: CSATDREGYNQPQHF
CDR3nt: TGCAGTGCCACGGACAGGGAAGGATACAATCAGCCCCAGCATTTT

j_gene: TRBJ1-2
v_gene: TRBV20-1
d_gene: NA
abundance: few
CDR3aa: CSATKIYRPRVRNYGYTF
CDR3nt: TGCAGTGCTACCAAGATATATCGCCCCAGGGTCCGCAACTATGGCTACACCTTC

j_gene: TRBJ1-5
v_gene: TRBV6-2/TRBV6-3
d_gene: NA
abundance: many
CDR3aa: CASSYGQASRPQHF
CDR3nt: TGTGCCAGCAGTTACGGGCAGGCTAGTCGGCCCCAGCATTTT

j_gene: TRBJ1-1
v_gene: TRBV20-1
d_gene: NA
abundance: many
CDR3aa: CSARPILAPMNTEAFF
CDR3nt: TGCAGTGCTAGACCCATTCTGGCTCCAATGAACACTGAAGCTTTCTTT

j_gene: TRBJ2-3
v_gene: TRBV9
d_gene: NA
abundance: many
CDR3aa: CASSVVGSRDTQYF
CDR3nt: TGTGCCAGCAGCGTAGTGGGCTCGCGGGATACGCAGTATTTT

j_gene: TRBJ1-2
v_gene: TRBV12-3/TRBV12-4
d_gene: NA
abundance: medium-sized
CDR3aa: CASSLLWGGGYTF
CDR3nt: TGTGCCAGCAGTTTACTCTGGGGTGGGGGCTACACCTTC

j_gene: TRBJ2-7
v_gene: TRBV7-2
d_gene: TRBD2
abundance: many
CDR3aa: CASSQGLAHSYEQYF
CDR3nt: TGTGCCAGCAGCCAGGGACTAGCCCACAGCTACGAGCAGTACTTC

j_gene: TRBJ1-1
v_gene: TRBV18
d_gene: NA
abundance: many
CDR3aa: CASSPQGQRTEAFF
CDR3nt: TGTGCCAGCTCACCTCAGGGCCAGAGAACTGAAGCTTTCTTT

j_gene: TRBJ2-1
v_gene: TRBV2
d_gene: TRBD2
abundance: many
CDR3aa: CASSIAGRTYNEQFF
CDR3nt: TGTGCCAGCAGTATAGCGGGACGAACCTACAATGAGCAGTTCTTC

j_gene: TRBJ1-2
v_gene: TRBV20-1
d_gene: NA
abundance: many
CDR3aa: CSVKVNYGYTF
CDR3nt: TGCAGTGTGAAGGTCAACTATGGCTACACCTTC

j_gene: TRBJ2-7
v_gene: TRBV19
d_gene: NA
abundance: many
CDR3aa: CASSSPVDGRGNYEQYF
CDR3nt: TGTGCCAGTAGCTCACCAGTGGACGGACGGGGAAATTACGAGCAGTACTTC

j_gene: TRBJ2-5
v_gene: TRBV15
d_gene: TRBD2
abundance: few
CDR3aa: CATSRVETGGETQYF
CDR3nt: TGTGCCACCAGCAGAGTAGAAACGGGGGGGGAGACCCAGTACTTC

j_gene: TRBJ1-2
v_gene: TRBV11-3
d_gene: NA
abundance: NA
CDR3aa: CASSVGRSYGYTF
CDR3nt: TGTGCCAGCAGCGTGGGACGGAGCTATGGCTACACCTTC

j_gene: TRBJ2-2
v_gene: TRBV9
d_gene: NA
abundance: many
CDR3aa: CASSVGDSGTGELFF
CDR3nt: TGTGCCAGCAGCGTGGGGGACTCAGGGACCGGGGAGCTGTTTTTT

j_gene: TRBJ2-1
v_gene: TRBV28
d_gene: TRBD2
abundance: few
CDR3aa: CASSMGLAGGDEQFF
CDR3nt: TGTGCCAGCAGCATGGGACTAGCGGGAGGGGATGAGCAGTTCTTC